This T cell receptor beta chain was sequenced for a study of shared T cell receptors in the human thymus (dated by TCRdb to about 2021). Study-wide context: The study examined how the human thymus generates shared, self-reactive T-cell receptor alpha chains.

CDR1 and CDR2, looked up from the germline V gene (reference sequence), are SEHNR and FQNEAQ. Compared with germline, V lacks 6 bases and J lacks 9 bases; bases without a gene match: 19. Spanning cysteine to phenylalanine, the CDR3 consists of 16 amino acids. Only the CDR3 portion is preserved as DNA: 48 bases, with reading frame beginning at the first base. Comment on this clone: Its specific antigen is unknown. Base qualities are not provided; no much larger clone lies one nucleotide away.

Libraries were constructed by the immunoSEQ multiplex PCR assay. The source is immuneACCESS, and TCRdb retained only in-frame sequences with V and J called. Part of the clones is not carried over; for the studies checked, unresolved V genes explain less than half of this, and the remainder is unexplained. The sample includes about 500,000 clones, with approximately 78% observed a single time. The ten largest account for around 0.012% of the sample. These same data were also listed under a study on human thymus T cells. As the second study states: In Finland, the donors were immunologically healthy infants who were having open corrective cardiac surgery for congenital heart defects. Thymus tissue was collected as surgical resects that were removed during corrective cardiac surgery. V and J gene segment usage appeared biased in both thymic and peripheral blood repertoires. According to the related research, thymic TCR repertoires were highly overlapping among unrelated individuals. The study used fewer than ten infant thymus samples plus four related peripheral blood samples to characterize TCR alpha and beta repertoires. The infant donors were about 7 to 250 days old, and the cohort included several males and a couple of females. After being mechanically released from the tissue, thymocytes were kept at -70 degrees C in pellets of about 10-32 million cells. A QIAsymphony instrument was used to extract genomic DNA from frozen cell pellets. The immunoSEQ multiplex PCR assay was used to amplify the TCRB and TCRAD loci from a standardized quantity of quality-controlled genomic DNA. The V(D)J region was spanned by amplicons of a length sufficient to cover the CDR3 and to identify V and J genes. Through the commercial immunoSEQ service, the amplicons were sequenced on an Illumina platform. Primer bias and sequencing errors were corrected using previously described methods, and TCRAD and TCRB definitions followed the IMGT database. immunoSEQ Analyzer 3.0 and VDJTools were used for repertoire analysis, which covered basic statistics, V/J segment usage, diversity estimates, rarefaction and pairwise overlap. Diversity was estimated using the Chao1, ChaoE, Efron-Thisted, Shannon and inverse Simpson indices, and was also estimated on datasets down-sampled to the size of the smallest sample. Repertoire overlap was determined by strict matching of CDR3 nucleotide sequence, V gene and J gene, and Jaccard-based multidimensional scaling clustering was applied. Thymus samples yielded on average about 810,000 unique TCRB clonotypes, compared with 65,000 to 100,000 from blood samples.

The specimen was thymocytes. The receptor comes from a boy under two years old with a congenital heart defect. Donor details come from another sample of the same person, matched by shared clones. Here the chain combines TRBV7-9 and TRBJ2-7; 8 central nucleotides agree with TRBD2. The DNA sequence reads TGTGCCAGCAGTCCTCTCGGGCTAGCGGGTCTGGTTGGGCAGTACTTC. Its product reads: CASSPLGLAGLVGQYF.